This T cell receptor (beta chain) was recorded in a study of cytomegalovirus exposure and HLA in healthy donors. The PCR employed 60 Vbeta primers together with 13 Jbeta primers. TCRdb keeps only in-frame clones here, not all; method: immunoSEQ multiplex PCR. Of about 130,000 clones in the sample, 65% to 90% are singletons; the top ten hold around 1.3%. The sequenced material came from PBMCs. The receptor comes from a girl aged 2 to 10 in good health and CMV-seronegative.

The CDR3 nucleotides are TGTGCCAGCAGCTTAGCGGGACTAGCGGCTTCCTACAATGAGCAGTTCTTC. Translating gives CASSLAGLAASYNEQFF. The chain recombines TRBV7-2 with TRBJ2-1, with 11 bases fitting TRBD2. J lost 1 base, V lost 0 bases, and 2 bases had no gene match. The CDR3 runs to 17 residues. The V gene's germline CDR1 is SGHTA and CDR2 FQGNSA.